Each of the 28 T cell receptor beta chains below was sequenced from the same sample in a study of blood T cell repertoires in COVID-19. Assay used: immunoSEQ multiplex PCR; TCRdb lists only in-frame clones, some missing. The profile shows 40,000 to 45,000 clones, 70% to 90% of them singletons. Sequenced: peripheral blood. These receptors came from a human donor in a cohort sampled during active COVID-19.

This clone was recorded once. The CDR3 spells CASLGQGAGNEQFF. The CDR3 region has the DNA TGTGCCAGCCTTGGACAGGGGGCGGGCAATGAGCAGTTCTTC. This chain connects TRBV13 to TRBJ2-1; 11 positions match TRBD1. This CDR3 contains 14 residues. The germline gives CDR1 PRHDT, CDR2 FYEKMQ (reference sequence). After removal of 8 bases from V and 6 bases from J, the junction contained 6 bases not matched to a gene.

The chain uses TRBV10-3 and TRBJ2-1; maybe TRBD1 (6 bases). Trimming pared 7 bases from V and 0 bases from J, leaving 25 bases between. CDR3 length equals 19 residues. From germline, CDR1 is ENHRY and CDR2 SYGVKD. The CDR3 spells CAIKKVPGDLLSSYNEQFF. CDR3 nucleotides: TGTGCCATCAAGAAGGTCCCAGGGGACCTGCTGAGCTCCTACAATGAGCAGTTCTTC.

This chain joins TRBV19 and TRBJ2-3; 15 bases are shared with TRBD2. Per germline, CDR1 LNHDA and CDR2 SQIVND (reference sequence). V lost 6 bases, J lost 4 bases, and 5 bases stayed unmatched. This CDR3 is built from 16 residues. The CDR3 spells CASSGLAGGLADTQYF. In nucleotides, the CDR3 is TGTGCCAGTAGCGGACTAGCGGGGGGGTTGGCAGATACGCAGTATTTT.

The chain uses TRBV19 and TRBJ2-5; maybe TRBD1 (6 bases). Trimming left V 11 bases short and J 10 bases short, with 26 bases between. CDR1 is LNHDA and CDR2 is SQIVND in the germline V gene (reference sequence). This CDR3 region has 14 residues. The CDR3: CASRPPGHQGDQYF. CDR3 sequence (DNA): TGTGCCTCAAGGCCTCCGGGACACCAAGGGGACCAGTACTTC.

V usage is TRBV4-1 and J usage is TRBJ2-2; 9 nucleotides align to TRBD2. This CDR3 spans 17 amino acids. V lost 4 bases, J lost 2 bases, and 8 bases stayed unmatched. The V gene's germline CDR1 is MGHRA and CDR2 YSYEKL. The CDR3 region is CASSPHGTSPNTGELFF. Written as DNA, the CDR3 is TGCGCCAGCAGCCCTCACGGGACTAGCCCTAACACCGGGGAGCTGTTTTTT.

This chain joins TRBV2 and TRBJ1-2, with a weak D call TRBD1 (5 bases). CDR1 is SNHLY and CDR2 is FYNNEI in the germline V gene. Trimming took 9 bases from V and 0 from J, leaving 11 bases between them. The CDR3 runs to 13 residues. CDR3: CASSPGANYGYTF. In DNA form, the CDR3 reads TGTGCCAGTTCTCCGGGGGCTAACTATGGCTACACCTTC. The entire variable domain, with the rest obtained from reference TRBV2 and TRBJ1-2, is as follows: EPEVTQTPSHQVTQMGQEVILRCVPISNHLYFYWYRQILGQKVEFLVSFYNNEISEKSEIFDDQFSVERPDGSNFTLKIRSTKLEDSAMYFCASSPGANYGYTFGSGTRLTVV.

This clone was seen only once. The rearrangement links TRBV5-1 to TRBJ2-1; tentative D call: TRBD1 (6 bases). This CDR3 contains 16 residues. Trimming removed 3 bases from V and 6 bases from J, with 19 bases in between. Germline assignment: CDR1 SGHRS and CDR2 YFSETQ. Here the CDR3 DNA reads TGCGCCAGCAGCTCAAGATGGGGGCGTGGGTCCAATGAGCAGTTCTTC. This codes for CASSSRWGRGSNEQFF.

This chain connects TRBV2 to TRBJ2-7; 10 bases match TRBD1. The CDR3 covers 16 residues. V was pared by 6 bases and J by 3 bases, with 11 bases of the junction left unmatched. Germline CDR1 reads SNHLY; CDR2 reads FYNNEI. CDR3 DNA: TGTGCCAGCAGACTACGGACAGGGGGGAGCTACTACGAGCAGTACTTC. This sequence encodes CASRLRTGGSYYEQYF.

The rearrangement links TRBV7-9 to TRBJ2-7; possibly TRBD1 for D (5 bases). The CDR3 is made up of 14 amino acids. The V gene's germline CDR1 is SEHNR and CDR2 FQNEAQ (reference sequence). Trimming took off 1 base at V and 4 bases at J, with 11 bases between the two ends. The CDR3 DNA follows: TGTGCCAGCAGCTTAGAGGGGTGGGCGTACGAGCAGTACTTC. Translating gives CASSLEGWAYEQYF. Full variable domain (outside the CDR3, taken from reference TRBV7-9 and TRBJ2-7): DTGVSQNPRHKITKRGQNVTFRCDPISEHNRLYWYRQTLGQGPEFLTYFQNEAQLEKSRLLSDRFSAERPKGSFSTLEIQRTEQGDSAMYLCASSLEGWAYEQYFGPGTRLTVT.

This rearrangement joins TRBV7-9 to TRBJ1-1, with a tentative D call TRBD1 (5 bases). CDR3 length: 13 residues. The V gene's germline CDR1 is SEHNR and CDR2 FQNEAQ (reference sequence). Trimming left V 7 bases short and J 0 bases short, with 9 bases between. The DNA of the CDR3 is TGTGCCAGCAAGGGGCAGATGAACACTGAAGCTTTCTTT. This encodes CASKGQMNTEAFF.

The J gene is TRBJ2-3, the V gene TRBV11-2; D is uncertain. In germline, CDR1 is SGHAT, CDR2 FQNNGV. V was trimmed by 5 bases and J by 0 bases, leaving 3 bases between them. This CDR3 is built from 12 residues. CDR3 nucleotides: TGTGCCAGCAGCCAGAGCACAGATACGCAGTATTTT. Translated, it gives CASSQSTDTQYF. Full variable domain (missing parts from reference TRBV11-2 and TRBJ2-3): EAGVAQSPRYKIIEKRQSVAFWCNPISGHATLYWYQQILGQGPKLLIQFQNNGVVDDSQLPKDRFSAERLKGVDSTLKIQPAKLEDSAVYLCASSQSTDTQYFGPGTRLTVL.

The count of this clone is one. The chain couples TRBV27 to TRBJ2-7; 10 bases map to TRBD2. Germline-derived CDR1 and CDR2 are MNHEY and SMNVEV (reference sequence). The CDR3 is 16 residues long. J gave up 3 bases and V 4 bases, and 9 bases lay outside the gene matches. The CDR3 sequence is CASSSRLAGGDYEQYF. Written as DNA, the CDR3 is TGTGCCAGCAGTTCCCGATTAGCGGGGGGTGACTACGAGCAGTACTTC.

This chain connects TRBV5-4 to TRBJ2-2, with a possible D match to TRBD2 (7 bases). V was trimmed by 0 bases and J by 4 bases, leaving 16 bases between them. The CDR3 runs 17 residues. Germline CDR1 is SGHNT and CDR2 is YYREEE (reference sequence). The CDR3 DNA follows: TGTGCCAGCAGCTTGGCCGGTGCGGGGGCCCTCACCGGGGAGCTGTTTTTT. Protein product: CASSLAGAGALTGELFF.

As to this clone: Mismatch with germline at one junction end may stem from a read error. This chain connects TRBV6-5 to TRBJ1-2, with a tentative D call TRBD1 (6 bases). CDR1 MNHEY and CDR2 SVGAGI come from the germline V gene. The CDR3 has 11 amino acids. This CDR3 is CASSYRTAIFF. The CDR3 DNA reads as TGTGCCAGCAGTTACAGGACAGCAATCTTCTTC.

The rearrangement joins TRBV3-1 (or the pseudogene TRBV3-2) to TRBJ2-2; 9 bases fit TRBD1. The germline gives CDR1 LGHDT, CDR2 YNNKEL (reference sequence). The junction had 6 bases not matched to a gene; V was cut back by 7 bases and J by 6 bases. This CDR3 is built from 14 residues. CDR3 DNA: TGTGCCAGCATAGGACAGGGGCAGTCCGGGGAGCTGTTTTTT. Protein product: CASIGQGQSGELFF.

V is TRBV6-5 and J is TRBJ1-2; the D is unclear. The ends were cut back, 6 bases at V and 0 bases at J, with 14 bases in the middle. The CDR3 spans 15 residues. CDR1 and CDR2 from the germline V gene are MNHEY and SVGAGI. Here the CDR3 DNA reads TGTGCCAGCAGGACCCGCACCGCGGCTAACTATGGCTACACCTTC. Translated, it gives CASRTRTAANYGYTF.

This CDR3 reads CASSLAGNEQFF. In nucleotides, the CDR3 is TGTGCCAGCAGCTTGGCGGGCAATGAGCAGTTCTTC. The chain has TRBV5-4 and TRBJ2-1; D unresolved. CDR3 length equals 12 residues. V lost 0 bases, J lost 6 bases, and 4 bases lay in between. The germline gives CDR1 SGHNT, CDR2 YYREEE (reference sequence).

The J gene is TRBJ2-7, the V gene TRBV4-1; the match to TRBD1 covers 7 bases. Trimming at V came to 2 bases and at J to 3 bases, leaving 13 bases not matched to a gene. This CDR3 contains 17 residues. The V gene's germline CDR1 is MGHRA and CDR2 YSYEKL. The CDR3 DNA is TGCGCCAGCAGCCAAAATAAGGGGGCAGGGAGAGGCTACGAGCAGTACTTC. It codes for CASSQNKGAGRGYEQYF.

The chain carries TRBV30 and TRBJ1-1; D is ambiguous. The CDR3 contains 13 residues. Trimming left V 3 bases short and J 8 bases short, with 16 bases between. Germline CDR1 GTSNPN, CDR2 SVGIG (reference sequence). As DNA, the CDR3 is TGTGCCTGGAGGGCCCCCGGGAACCCGGAAGCTTTCTTT. Translating it yields CAWRAPGNPEAFF.

This chain links TRBV15 with TRBJ2-4; 8 nucleotides align to TRBD1. This CDR3 comprises 18 residues. Germline V gene sequence: CDR1 LNHNV, CDR2 YYDKDF (reference sequence). The trim removed 0 bases at V and 1 base at J, leaving 8 bases unmatched. The CDR3 reads CATSREYGTGRAKNIQYF. The CDR3 DNA reads as TGTGCCACCAGCAGAGAATACGGGACAGGTCGGGCCAAAAACATTCAGTACTTC.

This clone has just one count. The chain recombines TRBV7-2 with TRBJ1-1; D may be TRBD1 (6 bases). The length of the CDR3 is 14 residues. Germline loops: CDR1 SGHTA, CDR2 FQGNSA. Trimming stripped 3 bases from V and 0 bases from J, with 8 bases between. CDR3 protein: CASSLGQVNTEAFF. CDR3 DNA: TGTGCCAGCAGCTTGGGACAAGTGAACACTGAAGCTTTCTTT.

The rearrangement uses TRBV18 and TRBJ2-7; 9 bases agree with TRBD1. This CDR3 comprises 17 residues. Germline loops: CDR1 KGHSH, CDR2 LQKENI. Losses at the gene ends were 0 bases for V and 2 bases for J; bases not matched to a gene: 8. The chain's CDR3 is CASSPPVGQGTTYEQYF. The DNA of the CDR3 is TGTGCCAGCTCACCACCGGTGGGACAGGGTACAACCTACGAGCAGTACTTC.

The rearrangement links TRBV19 to TRBJ2-7; maybe TRBD2 (6 bases). The CDR3 covers 14 residues. Germline lookup yields CDR1 LNHDA and CDR2 SQIVND (reference sequence). V lost 7 bases, J lost 7 bases, and 20 bases lay in between. The CDR3 DNA reads as TGTGCCAGTACCCGGAGGGCGGAATCCTTGGAGCAGTACTTC. It codes for CASTRRAESLEQYF. The whole variable domain, filled in from reference TRBV19 and TRBJ2-7, reads DGGITQSPKYLFRKEGQNVTLSCEQNLNHDAMYWYRQDPGQGLRLIYYSQIVNDFQKGDIAEGYSVSREKKESFPLTVTSAQKNPTAFYLCASTRRAESLEQYFGPGTRLTVT.

This clone turned up a few times. The V call is TRBV30, the J call TRBJ1-2; possible D gene TRBD1, 5 bases. Trimming left V 3 bases short and J 3 bases short, with 8 bases between. CDR3 length: 12 residues. Germline V gene sequence: CDR1 GTSNPN, CDR2 SVGIG (reference sequence). In nucleotides, the CDR3 is TGTGCCTGGAGCAGGGATTACTATGGCTACACCTTC. Encoded protein: CAWSRDYYGYTF. The full variable domain, completed using reference TRBV30 and TRBJ1-2, is SQTIHQWPATLVQPVGSPLSLECTVEGTSNPNLYWYRQAAGRGLQLLFYSVGIGQISSEVPQNLSASRPQDRQFILSSKKLLLSDSGFYLCAWSRDYYGYTFGSGTRLTVV.

This clone was seen only a few times. The gene calls are TRBV28 and TRBJ1-1; 7 bases match TRBD1. V dropped 5 bases and J dropped 0; count of bases not matched to a gene: 6. Germline-derived CDR1 and CDR2 are MDHEN and SYDVKM. CDR3 length: 15 amino acids. CDR3 DNA sequence: TGTGCCAGCAGTGATACCGGGACAGTGAACACTGAAGCTTTCTTT. It translates to CASSDTGTVNTEAFF. Drawing the rest from reference TRBV28 and TRBJ1-1, the complete variable domain is DVKVTQSSRYLVKRTGEKVFLECVQDMDHENMFWYRQDPGLGLRLIYFSYDVKMKEKGDIPEGYSVSREKKERFSLILESASTNQTSMYLCASSDTGTVNTEAFFGQGTRLTVV.

This sequence joins TRBV5-1 and TRBJ1-2; the D gene is possibly TRBD1 (6 bases). Trimming cost V 0 bases and J 8 bases, with 14 bases left between them. This CDR3 is built from 14 residues. CDR1 is SGHRS and CDR2 is YFSETQ in the germline V gene. CDR3 residues: CASSLVGAERGYTF. As DNA, the CDR3 is TGCGCCAGCAGCTTGGTGGGGGCGGAGCGCGGCTACACCTTC.

The rearrangement uses TRBV2 and TRBJ1-1; D remains unclear. This CDR3 has 14 residues. The germline gives CDR1 SNHLY, CDR2 FYNNEI. V was pared by 3 bases and J by 10 bases, with 18 bases between. The CDR3 nucleotides read TGTGCCAGCAGTGATGCTTTGATTGAGTATACAGCTTTCTTT. Its translation is CASSDALIEYTAFF. The full variable domain, rest sourced from reference TRBV2 and TRBJ1-1, is EPEVTQTPSHQVTQMGQEVILRCVPISNHLYFYWYRQILGQKVEFLVSFYNNEISEKSEIFDDQFSVERPDGSNFTLKIRSTKLEDSAMYFCASSDALIEYTAFFGQGTRLTVV.

This chain joins TRBV5-4 and TRBJ2-1; tentative D call: TRBD2 (5 bases). Germline CDR1 is SGHNT and CDR2 is YYREEE (reference sequence). Trimming took 4 bases from V and 6 from J, leaving 14 bases between them. The CDR3 spans 14 residues. CDR3 loop: CASSATDGVNEQFF. The CDR3 DNA follows: TGTGCCAGCAGCGCGACTGACGGGGTCAATGAGCAGTTCTTC.